Listed below are T cell receptor beta chains from one sample, sequenced in a study of human T cells and chemical hapten exposure. TCRdb reanalysed the RACE reads using MiXCR and keeps one entry per CDR3 protein. The sample has tens of thousands of distinct CDR3 sequences, about 9.9% seen once. The sample in question was whole blood, obtained in connection with sensitization to the hapten diphenylcyclopropenone (DPC). These receptors all come from a woman in her fifties or sixties with alopecia areata. Some clones in this sample may be carry-over from other donors' samples. The CDR3 runs from the conserved cysteine through the conserved F or W.

J: TRBJ2-7; V: TRBV7-6; CDR3: CVSSWDSSYEQYF
J: TRBJ1-2; V: TRBV7-9; CDR3: CASSLDGRYGYTF
J: TRBJ2-3; V: TRBV6-6; CDR3: CASNSPTGAGSDTQYF
J: TRBJ2-2; V: TRBV29-1; CDR3: CSGQGLAGELFF
J: TRBJ1-5; V: TRBV28; CDR3: CASSSEQGGSNQPQHF
J: TRBJ2-2; V: TRBV28; CDR3: CASSLQGNTGELFF
J: TRBJ1-1; V: TRBV5-1; CDR3: CASSLGQYEAFF
J: TRBJ2-5; V: TRBV15; CDR3: CATSRDGPWRAQETQYF
J: TRBJ2-1; V: TRBV7-9; CDR3: CASSFTSGQSFNEQFF
J: TRBJ1-5; V: TRBV29-1; CDR3: CSATQDRAGNQPQHF
J: TRBJ1-2; V: TRBV5-1; CDR3: CASSADLTGYGYTF
J: TRBJ2-7; V: TRBV7-2; CDR3: CASRPPRLPNYEQYF
J: TRBJ1-1; V: TRBV2; CDR3: CASNGQLLNTEAFF
J: TRBJ2-2; V: TRBV7-6; CDR3: CASRLSGSGELFF
J: TRBJ1-3; V: TRBV7-8; CDR3: CASSYTMGNTIYF
J: TRBJ1-5; V: TRBV7-2; CDR3: CASSSRDSNQPQHF
J: TRBJ2-3; V: TRBV11-2; CDR3: CASSPGTSTDTQYF
J: TRBJ2-5; V: TRBV18; CDR3: CASSGFSGVETQYF
J: TRBJ1-5; V: TRBV2; CDR3: CASRDHRYSNQPQHF
J: TRBJ2-3; V: TRBV7-2; CDR3: CASSLASGSSTDTQYF
J: TRBJ1-1; V: TRBV5-1; CDR3: CASSDFVFAEAFF
J: TRBJ2-3; V: TRBV13; CDR3: CASSYWTGSDTQYF
J: TRBJ2-3; V: TRBV7-6; CDR3: CASSSRVSGRGTDTQYF
J: TRBJ2-1; V: TRBV27; CDR3: CASRSSGGPYNEQFF
J: TRBJ1-3; V: TRBV6-6; CDR3: CASSHQGTGGNTIYF
J: TRBJ1-2; V: TRBV7-2; CDR3: CASSSQGIDYGYTF
J: TRBJ1-4; V: TRBV7-2; CDR3: CASSLGQGREKLFF
J: TRBJ1-5; V: TRBV6-1; CDR3: CASSKGLQPQHF
J: TRBJ2-4; V: TRBV4-1; CDR3: CASSQEQDRGPKNIQYF
J: TRBJ2-7; V: TRBV5-8; CDR3: CASSLGSLAGGFEQYF
J: TRBJ2-7; V: TRBV28; CDR3: CASSFRDRGRLPLF
J: TRBJ2-3; V: TRBV6-2/TRBV6-3; CDR3: CASSKGQLDTDTQYF
J: TRBJ2-7; V: TRBV29-1; CDR3: CSPRTPDRGYEQYF
J: TRBJ2-1; V: TRBV4-3; CDR3: CASSQDGRGGLNEQFF
J: TRBJ2-5; V: TRBV6-6; CDR3: CASSPYGLQETQYF
J: TRBJ1-2; V: TRBV28; CDR3: CASSFLSTNYGYTF